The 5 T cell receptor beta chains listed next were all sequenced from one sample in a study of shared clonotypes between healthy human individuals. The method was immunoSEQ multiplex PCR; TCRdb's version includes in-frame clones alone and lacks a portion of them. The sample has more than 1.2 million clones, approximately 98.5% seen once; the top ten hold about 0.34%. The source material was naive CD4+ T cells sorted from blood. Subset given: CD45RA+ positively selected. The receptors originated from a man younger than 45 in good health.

The CDR3 region has the DNA TGCGCCAGCAGCCTCCTGGCGGGGACCACTTCTGGGGCCAACGTCCTGACTTTC. Translating it yields CASSLLAGTTSGANVLTF. V is TRBV4-1 and J is TRBJ2-6, with a possible D match to TRBD2 (6 bases). V gave up 4 bases and J gave up 1 base, with 17 bases separating them. Germline assignment: CDR1 MGHRA and CDR2 YSYEKL. This CDR3 has 18 residues.

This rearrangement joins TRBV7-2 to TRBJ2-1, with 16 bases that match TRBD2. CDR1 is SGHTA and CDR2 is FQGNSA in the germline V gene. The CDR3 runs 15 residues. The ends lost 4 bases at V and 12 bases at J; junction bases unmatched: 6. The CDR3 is CASSSGLAGGPAQFF. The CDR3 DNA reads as TGTGCCAGCAGCTCGGGACTAGCGGGAGGGCCCGCGCAGTTCTTC.

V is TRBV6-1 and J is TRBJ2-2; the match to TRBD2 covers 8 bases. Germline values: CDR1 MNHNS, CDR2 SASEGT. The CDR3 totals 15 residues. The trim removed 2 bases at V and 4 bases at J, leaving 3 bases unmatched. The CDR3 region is CASSEREGGTGELFF. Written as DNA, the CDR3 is TGTGCCAGCAGTGAACGGGAGGGAGGCACCGGGGAGCTGTTTTTT.

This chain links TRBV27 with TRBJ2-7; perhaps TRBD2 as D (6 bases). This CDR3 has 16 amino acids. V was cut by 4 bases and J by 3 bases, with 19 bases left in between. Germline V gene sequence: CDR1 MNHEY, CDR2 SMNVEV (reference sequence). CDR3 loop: CASSSGRTRTNYEQYF. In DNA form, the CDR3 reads TGTGCCAGCAGTTCCGGGAGAACCAGAACGAACTACGAGCAGTACTTC.

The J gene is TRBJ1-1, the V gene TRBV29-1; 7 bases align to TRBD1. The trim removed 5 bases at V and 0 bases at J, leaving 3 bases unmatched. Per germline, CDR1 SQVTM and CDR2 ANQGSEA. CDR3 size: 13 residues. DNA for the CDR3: TGCAGCGTTACCGGGACAGTGAACACTGAAGCTTTCTTT. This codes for CSVTGTVNTEAFF. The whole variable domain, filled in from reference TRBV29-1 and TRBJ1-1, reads SAVISQKPSRDICQRGTSLTIQCQVDSQVTMMFWYRQQPGQSLTLIATANQGSEATYESGFVIDKFPISRPNLTFSTLTVSNMSPEDSSIYLCSVTGTVNTEAFFGQGTRLTVV.